This T cell receptor beta chain is drawn from a study of regulatory T cells in long-lasting Graves disease (TCRdb year 2021). Study-level background: To count as having persistent Graves' disease, a patient had to have received antithyroid drug treatment for over 5 years with TSH receptor autoantibodies remaining persistently positive. Peripheral blood TCR sequencing and RNA sequencing compared persistent Graves' disease patients with newly diagnosed Graves' disease patients. The study was conducted in China and was registered as a clinical trial. A total of roughly 35 samples were covered by TCR sequencing, comprising 13 persistent and around 20 newly diagnosed Graves' disease patients. In the clinical cohort, patients with persistent Graves' disease had used antithyroid drugs for an average of about 9.4 years.

The receptor library was made with multiplex PCR. The instrument given in TCRdb is Illumina HiSeq 4000. TCR beta libraries were built with iRepertoire HTBI primers and Arm-PCR amplification of CDR3 regions. PCR products were gel purified before sequencing. The original methods were these. Across samples, 55 to 80 TRBV and over 11 TRBJ segments were identified and used for gene usage analysis of CDR3 amino acid clonotypes. COPE and FqMerger were used to merge the filtered high-quality paired reads into contigs. Contigs were aligned with BLAST to IMGT TRBV, TRBD and TRBJ reference genes, and CDR3 was defined per IMGT. Any clonotype with a frequency above 0.1% was counted as a highly expanded clone. Repertoire diversity was measured by Shannon entropy, and V-J evenness by the Gini coefficient. A clonotype found in more than one individual was treated as public. TCRdb's own reprocessing of the public reads used fastp at Q25 and MiXCR and kept productive beta chains. Every CDR3 protein is listed once, alongside the most common genes and DNA of its rows. TCRdb's processing, not the study's, gives the V and J calls here. Here the sample has roughly 400,000 distinct CDR3 sequences; less than 25% occur a single time. The ten largest clones add up to around 20% of the sample.

This specimen's time point label, interpreted: persistent/refractory GD, antithyroid drugs over 5 years with positive TRAb. For both TCR sequencing and RNA sequencing, RNA was extracted from PBMCs using TRIzol. Graves' disease was diagnosed according to American Thyroid Association guidelines. Patients were recruited from an endocrinology department in Xi'an, China. From each patient, 8 to 10 milliliters of peripheral blood was collected into an EDTA anticoagulant tube. Ficoll Paque Plus density gradient separation was used to isolate PBMCs, and no further T cell sorting was done. An Agilent 2100 Bioanalyzer and agarose gel were used to check RNA quality, while a NanoDrop 2000 measured RNA concentration. This clonotype showed up many times. Its antigen is currently not known. No clone much larger than this one lies a single base away; base qualities are absent. The full study reports these points: Only the TCR beta chain was sequenced and analyzed. A larger number of public clonotypes was shared among persistent patients (under 3,000) than among newly diagnosed patients (about 990). The authors acknowledged the small sample size as a limitation that may reduce accuracy. Lower TCR Shannon entropy and fewer highly expanded clones were observed in persistent Graves' disease patients than in newly diagnosed patients, which suggested clonal expansion. Peripheral blood alone was examined, since thyroid tissue, which constituted the primary lesion, could not be accessed.

Sequences were derived from peripheral blood mononuclear cells (PBMCs), sampled when the disease was refractory, from a patient treated with antithyroid drugs. This receptor was identified in a female donor with Graves disease.

The nucleotides are TGTGCCAGCAGTTTTCGGGGCCAGGGAGCTTCCTACGAGCAGTACTTC. This sequence encodes CASSFRGQGASYEQYF. The rearranged segments are TRBV28 and TRBJ2-7; the D gene could be TRBD1 or TRBD2, each one agreeing over 5 bases. Looking up the germline V gene yields CDR1 MDHEN and CDR2 SYDVKM. The CDR3 sequence holds 16 residues, the cysteine and phenylalanine included. The entry retains the CDR3 DNA only, 48 bases that are in frame from base 1. Trimming costs V 3 bases and J 1 base, and their ends lie 16 bases apart.